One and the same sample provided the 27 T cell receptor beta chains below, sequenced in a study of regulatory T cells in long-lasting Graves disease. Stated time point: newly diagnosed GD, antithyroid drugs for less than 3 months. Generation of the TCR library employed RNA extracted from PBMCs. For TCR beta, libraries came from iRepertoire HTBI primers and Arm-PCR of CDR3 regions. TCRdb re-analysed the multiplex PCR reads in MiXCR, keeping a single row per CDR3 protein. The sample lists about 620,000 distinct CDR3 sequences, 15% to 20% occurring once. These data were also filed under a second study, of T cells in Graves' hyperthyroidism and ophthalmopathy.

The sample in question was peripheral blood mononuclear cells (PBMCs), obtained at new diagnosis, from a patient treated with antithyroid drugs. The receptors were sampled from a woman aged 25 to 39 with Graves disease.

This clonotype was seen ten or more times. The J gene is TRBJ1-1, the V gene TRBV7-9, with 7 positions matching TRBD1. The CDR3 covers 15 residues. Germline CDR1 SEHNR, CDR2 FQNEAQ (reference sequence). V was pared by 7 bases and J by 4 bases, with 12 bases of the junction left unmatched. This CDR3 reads CASTQGPGGLTEAFF. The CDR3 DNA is TGTGCCAGCACGCAGGGCCCAGGGGGACTCACTGAAGCTTTCTTT.

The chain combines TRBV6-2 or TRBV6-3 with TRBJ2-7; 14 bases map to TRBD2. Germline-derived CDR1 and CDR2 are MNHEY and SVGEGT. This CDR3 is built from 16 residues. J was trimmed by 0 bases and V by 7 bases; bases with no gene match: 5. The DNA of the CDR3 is TGTGCCAGCATCCGGACTAGCGGGGGGAGCTCCTACGAGCAGTACTTC. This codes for CASIRTSGGSSYEQYF.

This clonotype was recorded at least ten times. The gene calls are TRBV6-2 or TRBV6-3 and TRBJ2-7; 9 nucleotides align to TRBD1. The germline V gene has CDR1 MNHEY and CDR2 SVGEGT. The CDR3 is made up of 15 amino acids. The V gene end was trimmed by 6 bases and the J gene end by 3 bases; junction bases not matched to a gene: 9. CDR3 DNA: TGTGCCAGCAGGCCAGGGACAGGGCCAATCTACGAGCAGTACTTC. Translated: CASRPGTGPIYEQYF.

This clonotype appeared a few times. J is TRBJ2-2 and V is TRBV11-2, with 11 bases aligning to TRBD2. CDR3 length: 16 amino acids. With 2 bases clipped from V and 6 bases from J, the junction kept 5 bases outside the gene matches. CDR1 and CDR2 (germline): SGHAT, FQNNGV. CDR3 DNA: TGTGCCAGCAGCTTATTCACTAGCGGGAGCCCCGGGGAGCTGTTTTTT. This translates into CASSLFTSGSPGELFF.

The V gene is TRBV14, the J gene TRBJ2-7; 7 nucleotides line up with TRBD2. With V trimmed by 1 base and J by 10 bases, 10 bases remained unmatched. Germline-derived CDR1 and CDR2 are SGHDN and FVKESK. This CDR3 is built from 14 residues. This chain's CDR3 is CASSQGGSHSYQYF. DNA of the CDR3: TGTGCCAGCAGCCAAGGCGGGAGTCATTCCTATCAGTACTTC.

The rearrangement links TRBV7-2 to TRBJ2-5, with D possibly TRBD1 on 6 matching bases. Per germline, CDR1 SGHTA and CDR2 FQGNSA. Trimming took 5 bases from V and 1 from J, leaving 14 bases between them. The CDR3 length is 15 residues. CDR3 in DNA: TGTGCCAGCAGCCCACAGACAGGCACCCAAGAGACCCAGTACTTC. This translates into CASSPQTGTQETQYF. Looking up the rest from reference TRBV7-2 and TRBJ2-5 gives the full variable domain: GAGVSQSPSNKVTEKGKDVELRCDPISGHTALYWYRQSLGQGLEFLIYFQGNSAPDKSGLPSDRFSAERTGGSVSTLTIQRTQQEDSAVYLCASSPQTGTQETQYFGPGTRLLVL.

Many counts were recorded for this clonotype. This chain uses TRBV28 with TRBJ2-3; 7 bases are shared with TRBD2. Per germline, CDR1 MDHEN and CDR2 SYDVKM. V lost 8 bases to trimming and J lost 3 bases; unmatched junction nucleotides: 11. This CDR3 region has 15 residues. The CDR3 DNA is TGTGCCAGCGCTAGAGGGAGGGCCCTGACAGATACGCAGTATTTT. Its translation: CASARGRALTDTQYF.

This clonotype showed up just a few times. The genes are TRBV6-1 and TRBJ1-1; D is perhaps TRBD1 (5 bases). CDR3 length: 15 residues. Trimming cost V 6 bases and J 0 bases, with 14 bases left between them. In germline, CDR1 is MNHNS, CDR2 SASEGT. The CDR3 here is CASRPTGLMNTEAFF. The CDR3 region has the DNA TGTGCCAGCAGACCCACGGGACTCATGAACACTGAAGCTTTCTTT.

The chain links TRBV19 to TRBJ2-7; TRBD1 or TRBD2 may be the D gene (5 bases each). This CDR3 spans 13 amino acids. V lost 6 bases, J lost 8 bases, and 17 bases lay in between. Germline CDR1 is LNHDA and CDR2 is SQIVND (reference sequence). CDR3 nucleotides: TGTGCCAGTAGGAAGGGACCCCTGGAGCAGCAGTACTTC. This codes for CASRKGPLEQQYF.

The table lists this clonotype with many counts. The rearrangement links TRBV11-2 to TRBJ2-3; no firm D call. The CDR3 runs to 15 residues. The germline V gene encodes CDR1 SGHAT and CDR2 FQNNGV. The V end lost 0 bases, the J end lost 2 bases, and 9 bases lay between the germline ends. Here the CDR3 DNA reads TGTGCCAGCAGCTTAGATCCCGGCGCCACAGATACGCAGTATTTT. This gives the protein CASSLDPGATDTQYF.

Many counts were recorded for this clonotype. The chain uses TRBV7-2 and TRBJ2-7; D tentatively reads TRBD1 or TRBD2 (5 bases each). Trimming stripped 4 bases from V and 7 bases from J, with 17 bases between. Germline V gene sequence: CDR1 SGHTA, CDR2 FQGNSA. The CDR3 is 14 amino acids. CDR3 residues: CASSWGIPRMEQYF. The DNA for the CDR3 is TGTGCCAGCAGCTGGGGGATTCCTCGTATGGAGCAGTACTTC.

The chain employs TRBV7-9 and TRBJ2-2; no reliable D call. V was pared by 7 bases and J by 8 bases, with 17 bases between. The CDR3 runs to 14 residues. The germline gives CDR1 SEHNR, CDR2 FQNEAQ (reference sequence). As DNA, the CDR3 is TGTGCCAGCATAATTGATCAGCCGTTAGGGGAGCTGTTTTTT. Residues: CASIIDQPLGELFF.

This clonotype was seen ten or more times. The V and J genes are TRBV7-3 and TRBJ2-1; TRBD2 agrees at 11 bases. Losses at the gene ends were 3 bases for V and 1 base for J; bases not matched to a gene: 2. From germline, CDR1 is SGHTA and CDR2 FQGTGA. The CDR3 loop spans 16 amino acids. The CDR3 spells CASSFRLAGSYNEQFF. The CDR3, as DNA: TGTGCCAGCAGCTTTAGACTAGCGGGATCCTACAATGAGCAGTTCTTC. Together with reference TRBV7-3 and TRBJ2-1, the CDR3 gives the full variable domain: GAGVSQTPSNKVTEKGKYVELRCDPISGHTALYWYRQSLGQGPEFLIYFQGTGAADDSGLPNDRFFAVRPEGSVSTLKIQRTERGDSAVYLCASSFRLAGSYNEQFFGPGTRLTVL.

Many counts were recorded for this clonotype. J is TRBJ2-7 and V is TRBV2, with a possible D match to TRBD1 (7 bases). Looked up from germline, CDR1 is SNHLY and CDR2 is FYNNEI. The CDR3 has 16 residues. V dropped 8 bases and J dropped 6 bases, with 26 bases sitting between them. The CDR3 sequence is CASGRQGAGTPFEQYF. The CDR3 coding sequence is TGTGCCAGCGGCCGACAGGGAGCCGGGACTCCCTTCGAGCAGTACTTC.

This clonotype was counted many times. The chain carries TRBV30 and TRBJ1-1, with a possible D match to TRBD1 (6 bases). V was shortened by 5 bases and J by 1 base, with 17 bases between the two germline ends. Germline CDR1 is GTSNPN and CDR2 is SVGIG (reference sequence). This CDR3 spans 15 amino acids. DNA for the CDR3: TGTGCCTGGGAGTTGGGGGGCCGATCGAACACTGAAGCTTTCTTT. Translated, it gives CAWELGGRSNTEAFF.

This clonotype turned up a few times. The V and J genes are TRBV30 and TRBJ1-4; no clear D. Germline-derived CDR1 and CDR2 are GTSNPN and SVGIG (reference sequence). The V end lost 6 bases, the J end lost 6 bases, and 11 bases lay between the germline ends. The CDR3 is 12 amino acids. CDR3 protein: CACSGLDEKLFF. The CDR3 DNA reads TGTGCCTGCTCAGGTTTGGATGAAAAACTGTTTTTT.

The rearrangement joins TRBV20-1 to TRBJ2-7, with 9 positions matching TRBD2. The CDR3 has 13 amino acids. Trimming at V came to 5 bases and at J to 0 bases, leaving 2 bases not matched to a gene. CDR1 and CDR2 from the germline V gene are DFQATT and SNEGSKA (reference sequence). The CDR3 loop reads CSASSGTSYEQYF. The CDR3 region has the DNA TGCAGTGCTTCTAGCGGGACCTCCTACGAGCAGTACTTC.

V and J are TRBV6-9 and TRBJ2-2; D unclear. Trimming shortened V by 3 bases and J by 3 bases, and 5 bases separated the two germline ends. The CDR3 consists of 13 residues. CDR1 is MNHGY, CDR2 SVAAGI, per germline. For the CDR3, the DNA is TGTGCCAGCAGTTACGGTGACACCGGGGAGCTGTTTTTT. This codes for CASSYGDTGELFF.

CDR3 residues: CASSSGLAGGSSYNEQFF. The CDR3 DNA sequence: TGTGCCAGCAGCTCCGGACTAGCGGGGGGTAGCTCCTACAATGAGCAGTTCTTC. J is TRBJ2-1 and V is TRBV7-9; TRBD2 aligns across 14 bases. This CDR3 is built from 18 residues. The germline gives CDR1 SEHNR, CDR2 FQNEAQ (reference sequence). V gave up 4 bases and J gave up 0 bases; unmatched junction bases: 5.

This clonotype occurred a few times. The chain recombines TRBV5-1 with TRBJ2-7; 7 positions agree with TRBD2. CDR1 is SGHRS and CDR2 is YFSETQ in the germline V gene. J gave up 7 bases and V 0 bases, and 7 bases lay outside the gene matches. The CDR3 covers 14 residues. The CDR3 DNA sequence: TGCGCCAGCAGCTTGGATGGGGGAGCGGGAGAGCAGTACTTC. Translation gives CASSLDGGAGEQYF.

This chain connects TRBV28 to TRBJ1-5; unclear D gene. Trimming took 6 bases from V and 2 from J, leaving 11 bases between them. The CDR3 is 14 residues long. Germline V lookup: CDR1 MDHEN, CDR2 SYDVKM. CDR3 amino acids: CASRAADGNQPQHF. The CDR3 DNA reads TGTGCCAGCAGGGCCGCGGATGGCAATCAGCCCCAGCATTTT. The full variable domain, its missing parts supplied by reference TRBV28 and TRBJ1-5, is DVKVTQSSRYLVKRTGEKVFLECVQDMDHENMFWYRQDPGLGLRLIYFSYDVKMKEKGDIPEGYSVSREKKERFSLILESASTNQTSMYLCASRAADGNQPQHFGDGTRLSIL.

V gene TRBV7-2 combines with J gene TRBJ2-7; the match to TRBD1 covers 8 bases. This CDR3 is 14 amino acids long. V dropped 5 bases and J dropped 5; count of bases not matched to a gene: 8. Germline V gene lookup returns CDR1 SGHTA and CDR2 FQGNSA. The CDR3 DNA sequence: TGTGCCAGCAGCCCGGCGGCCAGGGGGCACGAGCAGTACTTC. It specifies CASSPAARGHEQYF.

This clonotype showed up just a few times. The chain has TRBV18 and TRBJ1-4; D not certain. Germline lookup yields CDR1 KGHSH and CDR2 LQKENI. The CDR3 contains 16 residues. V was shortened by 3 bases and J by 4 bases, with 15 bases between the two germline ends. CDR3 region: CASSPTLDGYNEKLFF. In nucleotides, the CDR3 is TGTGCCAGCTCACCGACCTTGGACGGCTATAATGAAAAACTGTTTTTT.

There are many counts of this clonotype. CDR3 loop: CASSPGGIPNTEAFF. Here the CDR3 DNA reads TGTGCCAGCTCACCAGGTGGGATACCGAACACTGAAGCTTTCTTT. The chain is built from TRBV18 and TRBJ1-1; the D is unclear. Trimming left V 2 bases short and J 1 base short, with 11 bases between. Germline V gene data show CDR1 as KGHSH and CDR2 as LQKENI. The CDR3 is 15 residues long.

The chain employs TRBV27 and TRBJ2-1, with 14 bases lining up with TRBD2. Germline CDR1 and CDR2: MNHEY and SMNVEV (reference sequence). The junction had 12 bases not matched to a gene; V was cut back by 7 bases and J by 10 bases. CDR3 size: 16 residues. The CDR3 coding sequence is TGTGCCAGCACTCGTCCCGGGACTAGCGGGAGAGGCGAGCAGTTCTTC. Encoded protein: CASTRPGTSGRGEQFF.

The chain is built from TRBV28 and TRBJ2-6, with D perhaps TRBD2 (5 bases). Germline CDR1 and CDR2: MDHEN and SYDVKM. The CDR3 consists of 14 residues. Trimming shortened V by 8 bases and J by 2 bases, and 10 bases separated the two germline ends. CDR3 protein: CASGGRPGANVLTF. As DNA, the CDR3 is TGTGCCAGCGGAGGCAGGCCTGGGGCCAACGTCCTGACTTTC.

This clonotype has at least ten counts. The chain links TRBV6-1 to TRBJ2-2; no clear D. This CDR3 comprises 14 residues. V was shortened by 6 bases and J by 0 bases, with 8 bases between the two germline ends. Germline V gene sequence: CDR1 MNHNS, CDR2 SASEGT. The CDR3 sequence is CASRTHSNTGELFF. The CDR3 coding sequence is TGTGCCAGCAGAACCCACTCGAACACCGGGGAGCTGTTTTTT.